Below, 22 T cell receptor beta chains from the same sample are listed, as sequenced in a study of human T cells and chemical hapten exposure. A single record per CDR3 protein comes from TCRdb applying MiXCR to the RACE reads. The sample carries 35,000 to 45,000 distinct CDR3 sequences, around 9% recorded once. Time point given: patch test 2, 6 weeks after DPC sensitization. Treatment given: therapeutic diphenylcyclopropenone sensitization with weekly scalp DPC. Source: whole blood, taken in connection with sensitization to the hapten diphenylcyclopropenone (DPC). The receptors shown here come from a woman aged 40 to 49 with alopecia areata. Some clones in this sample may be carry-over from other donors' samples.

The table lists this clonotype with many counts. V is TRBV6-5 and J is TRBJ1-2, with D maybe TRBD1 (6 bases). Trimming pared 3 bases from V and 4 bases from J, leaving 15 bases between. The germline V gene encodes CDR1 MNHEY and CDR2 SVGAGI. There are 15 residues in the CDR3. The CDR3 loop reads CASSYFSRGGYGYTF. The CDR3 DNA reads as TGTGCCAGCAGTTATTTCTCAAGGGGGGGCTATGGCTACACCTTC.

This clonotype was found many times. The chain joins TRBV6-5 to TRBJ1-1; 7 bases match TRBD1. This CDR3 is 13 amino acids long. Germline V gene sequence: CDR1 MNHEY, CDR2 SVGAGI. The trim removed 6 bases at V and 4 bases at J, leaving 5 bases unmatched. The chain's CDR3 is CASRNGQVTEAFF. The CDR3 DNA is TGTGCCAGCAGAAACGGACAGGTCACTGAAGCTTTCTTT.

This clonotype was observed at least ten times. The gene calls are TRBV7-6 and TRBJ1-1; 8 bases match TRBD1. In germline, CDR1 is SGHVS, CDR2 FNYEAQ. J lost 0 bases, V lost 3 bases, and 3 bases had no gene match. The CDR3 covers 15 residues. In DNA form, the CDR3 reads TGTGCCAGCAGCTTTAACAGGGGGTTGAACACTGAAGCTTTCTTT. Amino acid sequence: CASSFNRGLNTEAFF.

Many counts were recorded for this clonotype. The CDR3 loop is CASSQEDGSYNEQFF. As DNA, the CDR3 is TGCGCCAGCAGCCAAGAAGACGGTTCCTACAATGAGCAGTTCTTC. The V call is TRBV4-1, the J call TRBJ2-1; D gene ambiguous. Trimming cost V 0 bases and J 1 base, with 7 bases left between them. The germline V gene has CDR1 MGHRA and CDR2 YSYEKL. The CDR3 consists of 15 residues.

This clonotype has at least ten counts. Its ends do not fully match the called genes, so a read error is possible. Written as DNA, the CDR3 is TGCGCCAGCAGTGAGTCGGGGAGGCAGGGCCATGGCTACACCTTT. Protein product: CASSESGRQGHGYTF. The rearrangement joins TRBV10-2 to TRBJ1-2; a weak D match, TRBD1 (5 bases). This CDR3 is built from 15 residues. Germline lookup yields CDR1 WSHSY and CDR2 SAAADI.

This clonotype was counted ten times or more. The rearrangement uses TRBV29-1 and TRBJ2-1; 15 positions match TRBD2. This CDR3 spans 20 amino acids. From germline, CDR1 is SQVTM and CDR2 ANQGSEA. J lost 0 bases, V lost 1 base, and 10 bases had no gene match. This chain's CDR3 is CSVEGIIGTSGGSSYNEQFF. CDR3 DNA: TGCAGCGTTGAAGGAATTATCGGGACTAGCGGGGGGAGCTCCTACAATGAGCAGTTCTTC.

At least ten counts were recorded for this clonotype. The chain employs TRBV19 and TRBJ1-2; TRBD1 matches at 7 bases. Germline V gives CDR1 LNHDA, CDR2 SQIVND (reference sequence). The trim removed 9 bases at V and 0 bases at J, leaving 4 bases unmatched. The CDR3 length is 13 residues. CDR3 nucleotides: TGTGCCAGCCCGGGACAGTCTAACTATGGCTACACCTTC. It is translated as CASPGQSNYGYTF.

This clonotype showed up just a few times. V and J are TRBV20-1 and TRBJ1-3; D remains ambiguous. V was trimmed by 3 bases and J by 0 bases, leaving 12 bases between them. The CDR3 totals 15 residues. Germline V gives CDR1 DFQATT, CDR2 SNEGSKA (reference sequence). The CDR3 loop reads CSARARVNSGNTIYF. The CDR3 DNA reads as TGCAGTGCTAGGGCACGTGTTAACTCTGGAAACACCATATATTTT.

This clonotype was counted many times. This sequence joins TRBV12-3 or TRBV12-4 and TRBJ1-5, with TRBD1 identical over 8 bases. With 7 bases clipped from V and 7 bases from J, the junction kept 9 bases outside the gene matches. The CDR3 covers 14 residues. The CDR3 region is CASTLGQGRQPQHF. CDR3 bases: TGTGCCAGCACCCTAGGACAGGGTCGGCAGCCCCAGCATTTT.

This clonotype appeared many times. This chain joins TRBV5-5 and TRBJ1-1; 7 bases are a match to TRBD1. CDR3 length: 16 amino acids. CDR1 is SGHKS, CDR2 YYEKEE, per germline (reference sequence). The junction had 5 bases not matched to a gene; V was cut back by 0 bases and J by 0 bases. CDR3 amino acids: CASSLGGGRMNTEAFF. Written as DNA, the CDR3 is TGTGCCAGCAGCTTGGGAGGGGGCAGGATGAACACTGAAGCTTTCTTT. Full variable domain (missing parts from reference TRBV5-5 and TRBJ1-1): DAGVTQSPTHLIKTRGQQVTLRCSPISGHKSVSWYQQVLGQGPQFIFQYYEKEERGRGNFPDRFSARQFPNYSSELNVNALLLGDSALYLCASSLGGGRMNTEAFFGQGTRLTVV.

This clonotype was detected many times. The chain recombines TRBV7-2 with TRBJ2-1, with D perhaps matching TRBD2 (6 bases). Germline V gene sequence: CDR1 SGHTA, CDR2 FQGNSA. V was pared by 5 bases and J by 8 bases, with 16 bases between. The CDR3 has 14 amino acids. CDR3 region: CASSLEGLWHEQFF. In nucleotides, the CDR3 is TGTGCCAGCAGCCTAGAGGGACTTTGGCATGAGCAGTTCTTC. Full variable domain (remainder filled in from reference TRBV7-2 and TRBJ2-1): GAGVSQSPSNKVTEKGKDVELRCDPISGHTALYWYRQSLGQGLEFLIYFQGNSAPDKSGLPSDRFSAERTGGSVSTLTIQRTQQEDSAVYLCASSLEGLWHEQFFGPGTRLTVL.

The sample holds many counts of this clonotype. The chain combines TRBV12-3 or TRBV12-4 with TRBJ1-4; 7 bases fit TRBD1. This CDR3 spans 15 amino acids. Losses at the gene ends were 4 bases for V and 8 bases for J; bases not matched to a gene: 10. The CDR3 nucleotides are TGTGCCAGCAGTTCCCCGACAGGGACCGTCGAAAAACTGTTTTTT. Translating gives CASSSPTGTVEKLFF.

A word on this clonotype: This could be a read error, since a much larger clone is one nucleotide away. The chain is built from TRBV5-6 and TRBJ1-1; perhaps TRBD1 as D (5 bases). CDR3 length equals 14 residues. The germline V gene encodes CDR1 SGHDT and CDR2 YYEEEE. This CDR3 reads CANSFWDRNTEAFF. The CDR3 nucleotides read TGTGCCAACAGCTTTTGGGACCGGAACACTGAAGCTTTCTTT. The entire variable domain, with the rest obtained from reference TRBV5-6 and TRBJ1-1, is as follows: DAGVTQSPTHLIKTRGQQVTLRCSPKSGHDTVSWYQQALGQGPQFIFQYYEEEERQRGNFPDRFSGHQFPNYSSELNVNALLLGDSALYLCANSFWDRNTEAFFGQGTRLTVV.

The chain is built from TRBV7-8 and TRBJ2-7, with D unclear. The V gene lost 1 base and the J gene lost 3 bases, with 10 bases spanning the gap. Germline CDR1 reads SGHVS; CDR2 reads FQNEAQ. The CDR3 is 14 residues long. The CDR3 reads CASSLERPFYEQYF. CDR3 sequence (DNA): TGTGCCAGCAGCTTAGAACGGCCGTTCTACGAGCAGTACTTC.

The J gene is TRBJ1-4, the V gene TRBV4-1; D uncertain. Trimming shortened V by 1 base and J by 4 bases, and 10 bases separated the two germline ends. From germline, CDR1 is MGHRA and CDR2 YSYEKL. The CDR3 loop spans 15 amino acids. The CDR3 DNA sequence: TGCGCCAGCAGCCAAGTGCAGGCAGATAATGAAAAACTGTTTTTT. Translated, it gives CASSQVQADNEKLFF.

The chain couples TRBV19 to TRBJ2-3; 7 bases map to TRBD2. CDR3 length: 16 amino acids. Germline V gene sequence: CDR1 LNHDA, CDR2 SQIVND (reference sequence). V shed 6 bases and J 0 bases; nucleotides not matched to a gene: 9. CDR3 loop: CASRGLAGVSTDTQYF. CDR3 DNA: TGTGCCAGTAGGGGCCTCGCGGGGGTGAGCACAGATACGCAGTATTTT.

This clonotype occurred many times. This chain's CDR3 is CASIISGRANEQFF. In nucleotides, the CDR3 is TGCGCCAGCATTATTTCAGGTCGAGCAAACGAGCAGTTCTTC. This chain connects TRBV4-1 to TRBJ2-1, with D unclear. The V gene lost 7 bases and the J gene lost 10 bases, with 20 bases spanning the gap. There are 14 residues in the CDR3. Per the germline V gene, CDR1 is MGHRA and CDR2 is YSYEKL.

The chain employs TRBV11-2 and TRBJ1-1; D is uncertain. This CDR3 spans 14 amino acids. V lost 4 bases and J lost 5, with 14 bases in between. Germline CDR1 reads SGHAT; CDR2 reads FQNNGV. The CDR3 spells CASSSNSIGTEAFF. CDR3 nucleotide sequence: TGTGCCAGCAGCTCGAACAGCATTGGGACTGAAGCTTTCTTT.

This clonotype was seen at least ten times. This chain connects TRBV11-3 to TRBJ2-7; possible D gene TRBD2, 6 bases. In germline, CDR1 is SGHNT, CDR2 YENEEA. This CDR3 has 15 amino acids. With 10 bases removed from V and 2 bases from J, the gap between germline ends came to 21 bases. Written as DNA, the CDR3 is TGTGCCATTCCCCCTAGCGACTTTCTCCCCTACGAGCAGTACTTC. This encodes CAIPPSDFLPYEQYF.

This clonotype was recorded at least ten times. This chain links TRBV29-1 with TRBJ2-5; possible D gene TRBD2, 6 bases. Per germline, CDR1 SQVTM and CDR2 ANQGSEA. Trimming shortened V by 7 bases and J by 3 bases, and 15 bases separated the two germline ends. This CDR3 is 13 amino acids long. As DNA, the CDR3 is TGCAGCGCTCGACCGGGAGCCGAAGAGACCCAGTACTTC. This encodes CSARPGAEETQYF.

A few counts support this clonotype. The gene calls are TRBV12-3 or TRBV12-4 and TRBJ1-6; TRBD1 aligns across 10 bases. The CDR3 sequence is 13 residues long. V was clipped by 6 bases and J by 7 bases; unmatched bases: 0. The CDR3 here is CASRDRGNSPLHF. CDR3 in DNA: TGTGCCAGCAGGGACAGGGGGAATTCACCCCTCCACTTT.

The chain combines TRBV2 with TRBJ1-2; no clear D gene. V gave up 7 bases and J gave up 4 bases, with 16 bases separating them. Germline V gives CDR1 SNHLY, CDR2 FYNNEI. This CDR3 is 14 amino acids long. The CDR3 reads CASIISLQVYGYTF. The DNA for the CDR3 is TGTGCCAGCATCATCTCTCTTCAGGTCTATGGCTACACCTTC.